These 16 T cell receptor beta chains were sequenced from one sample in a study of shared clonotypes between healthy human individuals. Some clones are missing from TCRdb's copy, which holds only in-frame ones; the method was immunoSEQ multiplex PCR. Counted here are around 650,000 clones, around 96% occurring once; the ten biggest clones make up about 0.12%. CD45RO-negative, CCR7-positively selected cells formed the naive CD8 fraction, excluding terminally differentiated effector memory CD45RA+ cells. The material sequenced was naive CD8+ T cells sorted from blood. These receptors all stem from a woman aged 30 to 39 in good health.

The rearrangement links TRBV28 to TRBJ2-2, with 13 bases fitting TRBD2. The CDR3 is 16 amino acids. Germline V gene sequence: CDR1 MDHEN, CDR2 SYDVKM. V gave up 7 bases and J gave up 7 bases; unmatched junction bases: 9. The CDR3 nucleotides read TGTGCCAGCAAAAGGACTAGCGGGAGTGTGGGCGGGGAGCTGTTTTTT. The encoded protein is CASKRTSGSVGGELFF.

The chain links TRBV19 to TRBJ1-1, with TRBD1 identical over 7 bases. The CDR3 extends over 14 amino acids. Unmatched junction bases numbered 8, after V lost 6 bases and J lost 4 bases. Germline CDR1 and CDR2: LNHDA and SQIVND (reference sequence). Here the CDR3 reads CASSKTGVGTEAFF. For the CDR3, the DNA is TGTGCCAGTAGCAAAACAGGGGTTGGCACTGAAGCTTTCTTT.

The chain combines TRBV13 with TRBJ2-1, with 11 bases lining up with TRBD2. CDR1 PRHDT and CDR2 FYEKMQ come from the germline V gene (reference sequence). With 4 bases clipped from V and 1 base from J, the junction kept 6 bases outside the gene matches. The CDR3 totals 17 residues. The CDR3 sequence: CASSSRLAGTSYNEQFF. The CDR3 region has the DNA TGTGCCAGCAGCTCCAGACTAGCGGGAACGTCCTACAATGAGCAGTTCTTC.

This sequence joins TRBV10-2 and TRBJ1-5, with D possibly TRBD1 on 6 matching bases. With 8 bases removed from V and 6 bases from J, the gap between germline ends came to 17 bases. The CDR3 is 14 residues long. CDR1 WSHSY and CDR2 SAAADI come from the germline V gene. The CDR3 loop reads CASPWGALSQPQHF. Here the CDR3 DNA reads TGCGCCAGCCCTTGGGGGGCGCTCAGTCAGCCCCAGCATTTT.

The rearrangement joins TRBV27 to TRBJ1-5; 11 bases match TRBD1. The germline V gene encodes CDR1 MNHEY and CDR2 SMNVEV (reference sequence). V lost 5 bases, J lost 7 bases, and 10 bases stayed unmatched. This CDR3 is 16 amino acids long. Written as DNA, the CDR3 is TGTGCCAGCAGTCTCGGGACAGGGGGAGGGAGCCAGCCCCAGCATTTT. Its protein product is CASSLGTGGGSQPQHF.

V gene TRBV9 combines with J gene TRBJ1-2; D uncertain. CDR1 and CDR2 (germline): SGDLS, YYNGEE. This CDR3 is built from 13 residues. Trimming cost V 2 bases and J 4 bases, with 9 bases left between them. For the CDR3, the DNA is TGTGCCAGCAGCGTTCAAGGGCTCTATGGCTACACCTTC. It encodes CASSVQGLYGYTF. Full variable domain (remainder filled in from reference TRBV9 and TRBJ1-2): DSGVTQTPKHLITATGQRVTLRCSPRSGDLSVYWYQQSLDQGLQFLIQYYNGEERAKGNILERFSAQQFPDLHSELNLSSLELGDSALYFCASSVQGLYGYTFGSGTRLTVV.

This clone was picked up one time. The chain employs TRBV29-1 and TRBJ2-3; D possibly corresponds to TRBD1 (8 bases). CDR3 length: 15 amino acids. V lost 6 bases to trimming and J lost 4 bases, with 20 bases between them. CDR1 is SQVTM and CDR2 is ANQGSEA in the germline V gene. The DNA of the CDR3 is TGCAGCGTGGGGGGGACAGGTAGTTTCCCAGATACGCAGTATTTT. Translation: CSVGGTGSFPDTQYF.

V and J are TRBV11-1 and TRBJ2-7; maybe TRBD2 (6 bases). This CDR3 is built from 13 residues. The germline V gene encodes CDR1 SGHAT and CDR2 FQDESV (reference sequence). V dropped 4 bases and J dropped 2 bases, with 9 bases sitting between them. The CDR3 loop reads CASSSSEPYEQYF. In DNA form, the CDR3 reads TGTGCCAGCAGCTCTAGCGAGCCCTACGAGCAGTACTTC.

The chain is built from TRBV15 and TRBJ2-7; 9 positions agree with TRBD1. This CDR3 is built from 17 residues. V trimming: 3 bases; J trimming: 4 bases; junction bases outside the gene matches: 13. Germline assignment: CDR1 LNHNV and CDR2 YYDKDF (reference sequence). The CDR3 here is CATSRSGWTGESYEQYF. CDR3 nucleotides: TGTGCCACCAGCAGGTCCGGGTGGACAGGGGAATCGTACGAGCAGTACTTC. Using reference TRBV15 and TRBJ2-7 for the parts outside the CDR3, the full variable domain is DAMVIQNPRYQVTQFGKPVTLSCSQTLNHNVMYWYQQKSSQAPKLLFHYYDKDFNNEADTPDNFQSRRPNTSFCFLDIRSPGLGDTAMYLCATSRSGWTGESYEQYFGPGTRLTVT.

CDR3 DNA: TGTGCCGGGGGCCTGAGCTCCTACAATGAGCAGTTCTTC. Translated, it gives CAGGLSSYNEQFF. The chain links TRBV6-1 to TRBJ2-1; weak D call: TRBD1 (6 bases). V was pared by 11 bases and J by 0 bases, with 11 bases between. Germline loops: CDR1 MNHNS, CDR2 SASEGT. The CDR3 is 13 residues long.

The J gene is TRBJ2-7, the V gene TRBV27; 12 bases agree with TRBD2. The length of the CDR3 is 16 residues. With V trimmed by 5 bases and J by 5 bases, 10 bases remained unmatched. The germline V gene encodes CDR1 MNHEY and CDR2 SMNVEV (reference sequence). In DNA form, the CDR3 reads TGTGCCAGCAGTGTCTTACTAGCGGGAGGATTCGACGAGCAGTACTTC. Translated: CASSVLLAGGFDEQYF.

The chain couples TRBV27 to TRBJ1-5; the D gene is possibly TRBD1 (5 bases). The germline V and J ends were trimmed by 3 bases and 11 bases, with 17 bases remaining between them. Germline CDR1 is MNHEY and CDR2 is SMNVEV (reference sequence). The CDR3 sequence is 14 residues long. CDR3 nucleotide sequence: TGTGCCAGCAGTTTTAACAGGCACCAATCAGCCCAGCATTTT. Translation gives CASSFNRHQSAQHF.

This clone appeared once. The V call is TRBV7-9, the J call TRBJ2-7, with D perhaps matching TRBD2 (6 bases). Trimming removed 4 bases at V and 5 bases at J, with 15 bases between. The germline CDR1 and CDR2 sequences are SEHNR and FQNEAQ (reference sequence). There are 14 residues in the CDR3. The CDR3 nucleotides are TGTGCCAGCAGCTCCCCGGAGGGAGTCGACGAGCAGTACTTC. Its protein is CASSSPEGVDEQYF.

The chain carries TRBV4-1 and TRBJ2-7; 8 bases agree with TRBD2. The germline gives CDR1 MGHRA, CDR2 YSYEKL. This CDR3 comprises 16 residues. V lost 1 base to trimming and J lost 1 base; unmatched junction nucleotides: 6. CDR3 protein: CASSQALAGPSYEQYF. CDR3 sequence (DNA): TGCGCCAGCAGCCAAGCCTTAGCGGGACCGTCCTACGAGCAGTACTTC.

DNA of the CDR3: TGTGCCAGCAGTCCCGGGACCTCCAGTAGCACAGATACGCAGTATTTT. This sequence encodes CASSPGTSSSTDTQYF. The J gene is TRBJ2-3, the V gene TRBV27; D is perhaps TRBD1 or TRBD2 (5 bases each). In germline, CDR1 is MNHEY, CDR2 SMNVEV (reference sequence). The V gene lost 5 bases and the J gene lost 0 bases, with 15 bases spanning the gap. The CDR3 consists of 16 residues.

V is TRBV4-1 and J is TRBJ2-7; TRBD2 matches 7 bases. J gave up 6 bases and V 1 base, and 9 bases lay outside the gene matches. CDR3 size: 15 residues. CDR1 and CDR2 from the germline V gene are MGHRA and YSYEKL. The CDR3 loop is CASSQVWGGRGEQYF. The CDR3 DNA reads TGCGCCAGCAGCCAAGTGTGGGGGGGACGGGGCGAGCAGTACTTC.